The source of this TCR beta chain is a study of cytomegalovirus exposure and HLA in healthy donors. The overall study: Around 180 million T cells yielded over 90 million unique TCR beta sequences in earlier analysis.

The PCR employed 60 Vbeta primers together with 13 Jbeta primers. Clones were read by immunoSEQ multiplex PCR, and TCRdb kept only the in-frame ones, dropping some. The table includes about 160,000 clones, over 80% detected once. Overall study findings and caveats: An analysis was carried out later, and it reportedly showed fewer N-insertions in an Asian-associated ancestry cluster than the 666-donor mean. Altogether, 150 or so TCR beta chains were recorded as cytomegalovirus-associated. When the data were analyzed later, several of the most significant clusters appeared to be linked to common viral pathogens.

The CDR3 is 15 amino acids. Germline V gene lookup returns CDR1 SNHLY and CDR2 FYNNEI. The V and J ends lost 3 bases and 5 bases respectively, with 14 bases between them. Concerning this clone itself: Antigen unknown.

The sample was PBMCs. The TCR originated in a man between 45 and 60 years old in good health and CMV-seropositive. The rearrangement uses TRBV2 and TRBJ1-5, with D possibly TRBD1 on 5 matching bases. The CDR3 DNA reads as TGTGCCAGCAGTGATGGGGCAGGGAATGATCAGCCCCAGCATTTT. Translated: CASSDGAGNDQPQHF.